This T cell receptor (beta chain) derives from a study of vaccination and CD4 T cells after COVID-19. Across the whole study: Overlapping peptides of the spike proteins of SARS-CoV-2, HCoV-NL63, HCoV-OC43 and HCoV-229E were used for cell stimulation. Study results and caveats: Only after vaccination were a median about 87% of convalescents' reactive clones seen.

For this clonotype: Its antigen is currently unknown.

Sample treatment: roughly 10-day PBMC culture with coronavirus spike peptide pools or control peptides (ViraFEST assay). Positive PCR tests dated from March to December 2020, predating US Alpha, Beta and Delta variants. Cultured CD4+ T cell DNA was sequenced using the Oncomine TCR Beta short-read assay. CD4+ T cells were cultured, and genomic DNA was extracted from them. TCRdb redid the calling of the PCR reads with MiXCR, one entry per CDR3 protein. The repertoire holds about 5,400 distinct CDR3 sequences, with about half as singletons. Germline assignment: CDR1 DFQATT and CDR2 SNEGSKA (reference sequence). J gave up 4 bases and V 2 bases, and 6 bases lay outside the gene matches. The CDR3 runs 15 residues.

The specimen was CD4+ T cells from blood, cultured in vitro. The TCR was taken from a human donor who had recovered from COVID-19. The gene calls are TRBV20-1 and TRBJ1-1, with TRBD1 identical over 11 bases. The CDR3 nucleotides read TGCAGTGCTAGAAATGACGGGACAGGGGGCACTGAAGCTTTCTTT. Its protein product is CSARNDGTGGTEAFF.